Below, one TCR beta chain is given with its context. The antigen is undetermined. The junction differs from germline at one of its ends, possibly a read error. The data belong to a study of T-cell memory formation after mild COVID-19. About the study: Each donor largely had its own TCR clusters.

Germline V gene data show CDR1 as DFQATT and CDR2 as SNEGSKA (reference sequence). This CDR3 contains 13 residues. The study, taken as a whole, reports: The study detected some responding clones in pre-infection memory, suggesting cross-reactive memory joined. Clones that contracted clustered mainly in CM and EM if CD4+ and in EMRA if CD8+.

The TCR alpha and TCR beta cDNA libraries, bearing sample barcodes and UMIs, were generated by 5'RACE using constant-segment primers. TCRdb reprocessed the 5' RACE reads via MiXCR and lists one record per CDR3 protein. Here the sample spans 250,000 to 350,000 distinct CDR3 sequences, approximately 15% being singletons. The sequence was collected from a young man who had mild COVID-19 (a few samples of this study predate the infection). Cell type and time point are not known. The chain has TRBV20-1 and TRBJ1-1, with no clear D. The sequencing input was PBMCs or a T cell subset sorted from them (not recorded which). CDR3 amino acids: CSAPRELNNEAFF. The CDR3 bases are TGCAGTGCTCCACGGGAGCTGAACAATGAAGCTTTCTTT.